This T cell receptor beta chain was found in a study of blood T cell repertoires in COVID-19. TCRdb's table, derived via immunoSEQ multiplex PCR, lists solely in-frame clones and lacks some. In the table there are about 180,000 clones, about 81% of which are singletons. Source material: peripheral blood. This TCR was sampled from a woman aged 70-85 years with acute or convalescent COVID-19.

The CDR3 region is CASSFRPGDEAFF. The CDR3 DNA sequence: TGTGCCAGCAGTTTTCGGCCGGGAGACGAAGCTTTCTTT. This chain connects TRBV27 to TRBJ1-1; no clear D. The CDR3 has 13 residues. Germline values: CDR1 MNHEY, CDR2 SMNVEV (reference sequence). Between the trimmed V and J ends, which lost 3 bases and 8 bases, there was a span of 13 bases.